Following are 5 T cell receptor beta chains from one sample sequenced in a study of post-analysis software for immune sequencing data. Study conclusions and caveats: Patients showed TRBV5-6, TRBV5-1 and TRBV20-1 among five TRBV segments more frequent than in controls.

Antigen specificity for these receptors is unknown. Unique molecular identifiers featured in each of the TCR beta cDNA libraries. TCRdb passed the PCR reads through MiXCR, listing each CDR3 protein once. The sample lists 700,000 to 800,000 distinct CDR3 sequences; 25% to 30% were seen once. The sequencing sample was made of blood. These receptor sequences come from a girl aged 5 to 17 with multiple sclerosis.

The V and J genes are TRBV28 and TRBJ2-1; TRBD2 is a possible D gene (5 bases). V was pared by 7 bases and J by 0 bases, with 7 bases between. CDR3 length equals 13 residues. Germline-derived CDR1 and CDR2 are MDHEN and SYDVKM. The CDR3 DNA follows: TGTGCCAGCAACGGGGACTCCTACAATGAGCAGTTCTTC. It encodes CASNGDSYNEQFF.

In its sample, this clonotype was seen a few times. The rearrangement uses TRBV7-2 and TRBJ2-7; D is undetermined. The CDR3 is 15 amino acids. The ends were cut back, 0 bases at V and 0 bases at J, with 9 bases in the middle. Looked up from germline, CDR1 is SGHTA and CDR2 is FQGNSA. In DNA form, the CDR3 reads TGTGCCAGCAGCTTAGCCCCCCCACCCTCCTACGAGCAGTACTTC. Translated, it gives CASSLAPPPSYEQYF. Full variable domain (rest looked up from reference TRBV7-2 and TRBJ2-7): GAGVSQSPSNKVTEKGKDVELRCDPISGHTALYWYRQSLGQGLEFLIYFQGNSAPDKSGLPSDRFSAERTGGSVSTLTIQRTQQEDSAVYLCASSLAPPPSYEQYFGPGTRLTVT.

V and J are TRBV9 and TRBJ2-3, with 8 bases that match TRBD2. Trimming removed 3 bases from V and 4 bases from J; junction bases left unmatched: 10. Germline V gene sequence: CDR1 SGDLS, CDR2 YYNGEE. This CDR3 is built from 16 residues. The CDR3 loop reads CASSESSGDFSDTQYF. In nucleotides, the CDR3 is TGTGCCAGCAGCGAGAGTAGCGGGGACTTCTCAGATACGCAGTATTTT.

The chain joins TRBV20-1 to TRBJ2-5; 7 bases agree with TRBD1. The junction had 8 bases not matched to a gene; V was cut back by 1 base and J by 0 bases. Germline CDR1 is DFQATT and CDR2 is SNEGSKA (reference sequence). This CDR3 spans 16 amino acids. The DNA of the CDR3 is TGCAGTGCTAGAGGACAGGGTCGGGGTAACCAAGAGACCCAGTACTTC. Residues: CSARGQGRGNQETQYF.

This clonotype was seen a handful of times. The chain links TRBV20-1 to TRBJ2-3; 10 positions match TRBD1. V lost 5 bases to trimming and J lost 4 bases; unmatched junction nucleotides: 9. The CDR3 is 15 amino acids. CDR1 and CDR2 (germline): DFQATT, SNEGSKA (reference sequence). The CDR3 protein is CSADSTGGLADTQYF. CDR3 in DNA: TGCAGTGCTGATTCGACAGGGGGCTTAGCAGATACGCAGTATTTT.